This T cell receptor beta chain was identified during a study of blood T cell repertoires in COVID-19. Study-level background: From the United States, Italy and Spain came samples of acute and convalescent COVID-19. T cells, B-cell-depleted T cells, or PBMCs provided the cDNA or gDNA that served as material.

Profiling relied on immunoSEQ multiplex PCR, and the TCRdb table lists in-frame clones only, not all of them. The sample yields 100,000 to 150,000 clones, over 75% seen once. CDR3 length: 14 residues. Germline assignment: CDR1 SNHLY and CDR2 FYNNEI. Trimming took off 3 bases at V and 5 bases at J, with 13 bases between the two ends. This TCR was recovered from a man aged 70 or older with active or convalescent COVID-19. The sequenced sample was peripheral blood. This sequence joins TRBV2 and TRBJ2-5, with a possible D match to TRBD2 (6 bases). The chain's CDR3 is CASSDNSGLETQYF. CDR3 nucleotide sequence: TGTGCCAGCAGTGACAACAGCGGGTTGGAGACCCAGTACTTC. Complete variable domain (other parts from reference TRBV2 and TRBJ2-5): EPEVTQTPSHQVTQMGQEVILRCVPISNHLYFYWYRQILGQKVEFLVSFYNNEISEKSEIFDDQFSVERPDGSNFTLKIRSTKLEDSAMYFCASSDNSGLETQYFGPGTRLLVL.